Each of the 31 T cell receptor beta chains below was sequenced from the same sample in a study of vaccination and CD4 T cells after COVID-19. An Oncomine TCR Beta short-read assay was used to sequence the DNA from cultured CD4+ T cells. TCRdb reprocessed the PCR reads via MiXCR and lists one record per CDR3 protein. In the table there are approximately 17,000 distinct CDR3 sequences, roughly three fifths of which are singletons. As for treatment: approximately 9-day PBMC culture with coronavirus spike peptide pools or control peptides (ViraFEST assay). Antigens of these TCRs are unknown. The source was CD4+ T cells from blood, cultured in vitro, collected before SARS-CoV-2 vaccination. These receptors all stem from a human donor who had recovered from COVID-19.

This clonotype was counted between two and nine times. V is TRBV7-3 and J is TRBJ2-7; 10 bases map to TRBD1. CDR3 size: 15 residues. Trimming removed 5 bases from V and 7 bases from J; junction bases left unmatched: 11. Germline V lookup: CDR1 SGHTA, CDR2 FQGTGA. The CDR3, as DNA: TGTGCCAGCAGCCCTGGCGGGACAGGGGTATATGAGCAGTACTTC. This sequence encodes CASSPGGTGVYEQYF.

The gene calls are TRBV7-2 and TRBJ2-6; D gene ambiguous. This CDR3 spans 17 amino acids. Germline CDR1 and CDR2: SGHTA and FQGNSA. The V and J ends lost 1 base and 0 bases respectively, with 10 bases between them. Written as DNA, the CDR3 is TGTGCCAGCAGCTTAGAGGGAACCAACTCTGGGGCCAACGTCCTGACTTTC. Amino acid sequence: CASSLEGTNSGANVLTF.

The chain is built from TRBV28 and TRBJ1-5, with D tentatively TRBD1 (6 bases). The CDR3 has 17 amino acids. CDR1 MDHEN and CDR2 SYDVKM come from the germline V gene. V lost 6 bases, J lost 5 bases, and 23 bases lay in between. The CDR3 sequence: CASSSLKGDRLYQPQHF. CDR3 nucleotide sequence: TGTGCCAGCAGCTCTTTAAAGGGGGATAGGCTGTATCAGCCCCAGCATTTT.

The V gene is TRBV27, the J gene TRBJ1-2, with D hard to call. Trimming took 4 bases from V and 6 from J, leaving 15 bases between them. This CDR3 comprises 14 residues. CDR1 MNHEY and CDR2 SMNVEV come from the germline V gene (reference sequence). The CDR3 region has the DNA TGTGCCAGCAGTTCCGGAGGACGGGAGAATGGCTACACCTTC. This encodes CASSSGGRENGYTF.

This clonotype was detected once. The chain employs TRBV2 and TRBJ1-5; TRBD1 might be the D (6 bases). The CDR3 totals 14 residues. Germline assignment: CDR1 SNHLY and CDR2 FYNNEI. Trimming pared 2 bases from V and 6 bases from J, leaving 11 bases between. The CDR3 reads CASSESGGVQPQHF. CDR3 DNA: TGTGCCAGCAGTGAATCTGGGGGCGTTCAGCCCCAGCATTTT. Full variable domain (rest looked up from reference TRBV2 and TRBJ1-5): EPEVTQTPSHQVTQMGQEVILRCVPISNHLYFYWYRQILGQKVEFLVSFYNNEISEKSEIFDDQFSVERPDGSNFTLKIRSTKLEDSAMYFCASSESGGVQPQHFGDGTRLSIL.

The V and J genes are TRBV4-2 and TRBJ2-5; 12 nucleotides align to TRBD2. With V trimmed by 3 bases and J by 5 bases, 4 bases remained unmatched. The CDR3 spans 15 residues. CDR1 is LGHNA, CDR2 YNFKEQ, per germline. Here the CDR3 reads CASSHPTSGRETQYF. In DNA, the CDR3 is TGTGCCAGCAGCCATCCTACTAGCGGGAGGGAGACCCAGTACTTC.

The gene calls are TRBV20-1 and TRBJ2-3, with 9 bases lining up with TRBD2. The V gene's germline CDR1 is DFQATT and CDR2 SNEGSKA (reference sequence). With 4 bases clipped from V and 1 base from J, the junction kept 15 bases outside the gene matches. CDR3 length: 18 residues. The CDR3 nucleotides read TGCAGTGCTAACGTGGAGACTAGCGGACCCGAGGGCACAGATACGCAGTATTTT. Its protein is CSANVETSGPEGTDTQYF.

This sequence joins TRBV7-3 and TRBJ2-1; perhaps TRBD2 as D (6 bases). The CDR3 sequence is 13 residues long. Looked up from germline, CDR1 is SGHTA and CDR2 is FQGTGA. V lost 4 bases and J lost 10, with 14 bases in between. The CDR3, as DNA: TGTGCCAGCAGCTCCGCGGGGTTACGGGAGCAGTTCTTC. This translates into CASSSAGLREQFF.

This chain connects TRBV25-1 to TRBJ2-3, with 8 nucleotides matching TRBD2. Unmatched junction bases numbered 15, after V lost 3 bases and J lost 4 bases. The CDR3 consists of 18 residues. Germline V lookup: CDR1 MGHDK, CDR2 SYGVNS. CDR3 nucleotides: TGTGCCAGCAGTGACGCCCTAGCGGGCTTCCGCCCCTCAGATACGCAGTATTTT. Protein: CASSDALAGFRPSDTQYF.

The chain recombines TRBV30 with TRBJ1-5; no firm D call. Germline CDR1 GTSNPN, CDR2 SVGIG (reference sequence). V was trimmed by 0 bases and J by 2 bases, leaving 8 bases between them. The CDR3 has 14 amino acids. The CDR3 coding sequence is TGTGCCTGGAGTGTATCGGACGGCAATCAGCCCCAGCATTTT. It specifies CAWSVSDGNQPQHF.

This clonotype was seen a handful of times. The V and J genes are TRBV6-1 and TRBJ2-5; D might be TRBD1 (6 bases). Per the germline V gene, CDR1 is MNHNS and CDR2 is SASEGT. Trimming pared 9 bases from V and 3 bases from J, leaving 11 bases between. The CDR3 contains 12 residues. The CDR3: CASTGTEETQYF. Written as DNA, the CDR3 is TGTGCCAGTACAGGGACGGAAGAGACCCAGTACTTC.

This clonotype was counted once. The gene calls are TRBV15 and TRBJ2-1; tentatively, D is TRBD2 (5 bases). The V end was cut by 5 bases, the J end by 10 bases, with 12 bases between. The CDR3 loop spans 12 amino acids. Germline CDR1 reads LNHNV; CDR2 reads YYDKDF (reference sequence). The CDR3 reads CATSLRLPEQFF. For the CDR3, the DNA is TGTGCCACCAGCTTAAGACTACCGGAGCAGTTCTTC.

This clonotype appeared a few times. The chain has TRBV20-1 and TRBJ2-3; tentatively, D is TRBD2 (5 bases). Germline CDR1 DFQATT, CDR2 SNEGSKA (reference sequence). This CDR3 region has 12 residues. The V gene lost 7 bases and the J gene lost 1 base, with 9 bases spanning the gap. CDR3 in amino acids: CSGGEGTDTQYF. CDR3 nucleotide sequence: TGCAGTGGGGGAGAGGGCACAGATACGCAGTATTTT.

This clonotype was seen only once. The V gene is TRBV5-6, the J gene TRBJ1-2, with D unclear. V lost 4 bases to trimming and J lost 1 base, with 17 bases between them. The CDR3 spans 16 residues. The V gene's germline CDR1 is SGHDT and CDR2 YYEEEE. This chain's CDR3 is CASSTSWPPLNYGYTF. The CDR3, as DNA: TGTGCCAGCAGCACCTCGTGGCCACCACTTAACTATGGCTACACCTTC.

The rearrangement joins TRBV7-3 to TRBJ2-7; maybe TRBD2 (5 bases). V lost 4 bases and J 7 bases, leaving 11 bases between the germline ends. CDR3 length equals 12 residues. Germline V gene lookup returns CDR1 SGHTA and CDR2 FQGTGA. Here the CDR3 reads CASSSSGGEQYF. In DNA, the CDR3 is TGTGCCAGCAGCTCGTCGGGCGGGGAGCAGTACTTC.

This clonotype came up a few times. The J gene is TRBJ2-3, the V gene TRBV20-1; tentative D call: TRBD2 (5 bases). The V and J ends lost 1 base and 3 bases respectively, with 5 bases between them. The CDR3 sequence is 12 residues long. Germline CDR1 is DFQATT and CDR2 is SNEGSKA (reference sequence). The CDR3 here is CSARGLTDTQYF. In DNA, the CDR3 is TGCAGTGCTAGAGGACTAACAGATACGCAGTATTTT.

The rearrangement joins TRBV5-6 to TRBJ2-2; D is unclear. The length of the CDR3 is 14 residues. Trimming removed 2 bases at V and 4 bases at J, with 9 bases between. CDR1 is SGHDT and CDR2 is YYEEEE in the germline V gene. The CDR3 here is CASSFRWATGELFF. The CDR3 region has the DNA TGTGCCAGCAGCTTTCGTTGGGCCACCGGGGAGCTGTTTTTT.

V usage is TRBV5-1 and J usage is TRBJ1-5; TRBD1 is a possible D gene (6 bases). V was trimmed by 0 bases and J by 3 bases, leaving 10 bases between them. Germline CDR1 is SGHRS and CDR2 is YFSETQ. The CDR3 extends over 15 amino acids. The CDR3 region is CASSLDGQPNQPQHF. As DNA, the CDR3 is TGCGCCAGCAGCTTGGACGGACAGCCCAATCAGCCCCAGCATTTT.

The V and J genes are TRBV6-5 and TRBJ2-1, with 11 bases lining up with TRBD2. Germline CDR1 MNHEY, CDR2 SVGAGI. The V and J ends lost 1 base and 5 bases, in that order; junction bases with no gene match: 4. This CDR3 is 16 amino acids long. The CDR3 coding sequence is TGTGCCAGCAGTTACTTATTTAGCGGGAGGGACAATGAGCAGTTCTTC. Translation: CASSYLFSGRDNEQFF.

The chain employs TRBV20-1 and TRBJ2-5; D remains unclear. Germline V gene data show CDR1 as DFQATT and CDR2 as SNEGSKA (reference sequence). V was trimmed by 1 base and J by 1 base, leaving 7 bases between them. The CDR3 sequence is 13 residues long. CDR3 in amino acids: CSARATAQETQYF. DNA of the CDR3: TGCAGTGCTAGAGCTACCGCCCAAGAGACCCAGTACTTC.

V and J are TRBV6-1 and TRBJ2-7; 11 positions agree with TRBD2. Trimming removed 6 bases from V and 3 bases from J; junction bases left unmatched: 4. Germline V gene sequence: CDR1 MNHNS, CDR2 SASEGT. This CDR3 is built from 14 residues. As DNA, the CDR3 is TGTGCCAGCAGCATACTAGCGGGAGACTACGAGCAGTACTTC. This sequence encodes CASSILAGDYEQYF.

V is TRBV20-1 and J is TRBJ2-2; the D gene is possibly TRBD1 (6 bases). This CDR3 region has 14 residues. CDR1 is DFQATT, CDR2 SNEGSKA, per germline (reference sequence). V was clipped by 5 bases and J by 3 bases, with 13 bases between them. In DNA, the CDR3 is TGCAGTGCTCCACGGACAGATCACACCGGGGAGCTGTTTTTT. The encoded protein is CSAPRTDHTGELFF.

The chain employs TRBV7-2 and TRBJ2-2; perhaps TRBD1 as D (5 bases). CDR1 and CDR2 from the germline V gene are SGHTA and FQGNSA. The CDR3 has 13 amino acids. V shed 5 bases and J shed 1 base, with 5 bases lying between them. In DNA form, the CDR3 reads TGTGCCAGCAGCGGACAGAACACCGGGGAGCTGTTTTTT. Its translation: CASSGQNTGELFF.

This clonotype was counted a single time. This sequence joins TRBV2 and TRBJ2-5, with TRBD1 matching over 7 bases. The germline gives CDR1 SNHLY, CDR2 FYNNEI. V dropped 8 bases and J dropped 5; count of bases not matched to a gene: 11. The CDR3 length is 14 residues. In nucleotides, the CDR3 is TGTGCCAGCCTTGACAGGGATCCCCGGGAGACCCAGTACTTC. Its protein is CASLDRDPRETQYF.

There are a few counts of this clonotype. The CDR3 protein is CSARDFGRGLSAEQYF. The DNA of the CDR3 is TGCAGTGCTAGAGATTTTGGGCGGGGCCTGTCCGCCGAGCAGTACTTC. This chain connects TRBV20-1 to TRBJ2-7, with D tentatively TRBD2 (6 bases). Germline assignment: CDR1 DFQATT and CDR2 SNEGSKA (reference sequence). The CDR3 spans 16 residues. The V end lost 0 bases, the J end lost 6 bases, and 21 bases lay between the germline ends.

The genes are TRBV7-9 and TRBJ1-3; no clear D. Germline CDR1 SEHNR, CDR2 FQNEAQ (reference sequence). Trimming pared 0 bases from V and 0 bases from J, leaving 6 bases between. The CDR3 runs 15 residues. The CDR3 here is CASSLAAFSGNTIYF. The DNA for the CDR3 is TGTGCCAGCAGCTTAGCCGCGTTCTCTGGAAACACCATATATTTT.

The gene calls are TRBV6-1 and TRBJ2-1, with D possibly TRBD2 on 5 matching bases. V gave up 6 bases and J gave up 6 bases, with 15 bases separating them. Germline V gene sequence: CDR1 MNHNS, CDR2 SASEGT. This CDR3 region has 14 residues. The CDR3 DNA reads as TGTGCCAGCAGAAGACCTAGCACCGTCAATGAGCAGTTCTTC. It translates to CASRRPSTVNEQFF.

The chain combines TRBV19 with TRBJ2-2; 7 bases agree with TRBD1. Losses at the gene ends were 8 bases for V and 8 bases for J; bases not matched to a gene: 11. The CDR3 consists of 14 residues. Germline-derived CDR1 and CDR2 are LNHDA and SQIVND (reference sequence). CDR3 loop: CASCFRQGQGELFF. DNA for the CDR3: TGTGCCAGTTGTTTCCGACAGGGTCAGGGGGAGCTGTTTTTT. The full variable domain, with the rest looked up from reference TRBV19 and TRBJ2-2, is DGGITQSPKYLFRKEGQNVTLSCEQNLNHDAMYWYRQDPGQGLRLIYYSQIVNDFQKGDIAEGYSVSREKKESFPLTVTSAQKNPTAFYLCASCFRQGQGELFFGEGSRLTVL.

Only a few counts were recorded for this clonotype. The chain uses TRBV30 and TRBJ2-5; 9 nucleotides match TRBD1. This CDR3 has 15 residues. V was pared by 0 bases and J by 4 bases, with 6 bases of the junction left unmatched. Germline V CDR1 and CDR2: GTSNPN, SVGIG (reference sequence). CDR3 amino acids: CAWSVHNRGPETQYF. In nucleotides, the CDR3 is TGTGCCTGGAGTGTACATAACAGGGGGCCAGAGACCCAGTACTTC.

There are a few counts of this clonotype. The chain links TRBV6-1 to TRBJ2-5, with TRBD1 as a possible D gene (5 bases). Germline CDR1 MNHNS, CDR2 SASEGT. The CDR3 is made up of 16 amino acids. V was trimmed by 7 bases and J by 1 base, leaving 19 bases between them. The CDR3, as DNA: TGTGCCAGCATTCTTTGGGTGGGCAGGGCCCAAGAGACCCAGTACTTC. This sequence encodes CASILWVGRAQETQYF.

This chain uses TRBV6-2 or TRBV6-3 with TRBJ1-1; D is ambiguous. Trimming removed 4 bases from V and 9 bases from J, with 9 bases in between. The germline V gene has CDR1 MNHEY and CDR2 SVGEGT. The CDR3 sequence is 11 residues long. In DNA form, the CDR3 reads TGTGCCAGCAGTTTGGCCCAAAAAGCTTTCTTT. Its protein is CASSLAQKAFF.